This entry features one TCR beta chain sequence. The antigen remains unidentified. This specimen comes from a study of long-term antiretroviral therapy in people with HIV. Treatment of all HIV participants took place in the United States. An immunoSEQ assay, version v3.0, was performed at survey level. For every sample, sequencing targeted roughly 35,000-55,000 T-cell genomes. TCRdb keeps only in-frame clones here, not all; method: immunoSEQ multiplex PCR. In the table there are about 27,000 clones, about 84% of which are singletons. Points from the study as a whole: Following ART, diversity rose but still fell short of transplant donor controls.

V was shortened by 0 bases and J by 0 bases, with 6 bases between the two germline ends. This CDR3 comprises 15 residues. From germline, CDR1 is MNHEY and CDR2 SMNVEV (reference sequence). The input for sequencing was unsorted PBMCs, taken 0.8 years before starting antiretroviral therapy. The TCR was taken from a man aged 18 to 29 with HIV. The chain couples TRBV27 to TRBJ1-5, with D unresolved. CDR3 loop: CASSLSAYSNQPQHF. The DNA for the CDR3 is TGTGCCAGCAGTTTATCCGCATATAGCAATCAGCCCCAGCATTTT.